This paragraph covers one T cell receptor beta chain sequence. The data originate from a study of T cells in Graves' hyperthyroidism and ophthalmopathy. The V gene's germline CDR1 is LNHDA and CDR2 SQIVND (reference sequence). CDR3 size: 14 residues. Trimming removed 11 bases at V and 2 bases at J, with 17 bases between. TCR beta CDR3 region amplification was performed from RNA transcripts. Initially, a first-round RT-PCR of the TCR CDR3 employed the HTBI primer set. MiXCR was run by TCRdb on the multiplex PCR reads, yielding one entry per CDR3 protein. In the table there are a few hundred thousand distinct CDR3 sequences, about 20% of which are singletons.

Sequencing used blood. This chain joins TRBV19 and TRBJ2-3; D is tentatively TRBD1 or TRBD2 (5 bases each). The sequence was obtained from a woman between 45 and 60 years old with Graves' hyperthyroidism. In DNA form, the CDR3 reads TGTGCCGGCGATCCGGGACGGAACACAGATACGCAGTATTTT. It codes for CAGDPGRNTDTQYF.